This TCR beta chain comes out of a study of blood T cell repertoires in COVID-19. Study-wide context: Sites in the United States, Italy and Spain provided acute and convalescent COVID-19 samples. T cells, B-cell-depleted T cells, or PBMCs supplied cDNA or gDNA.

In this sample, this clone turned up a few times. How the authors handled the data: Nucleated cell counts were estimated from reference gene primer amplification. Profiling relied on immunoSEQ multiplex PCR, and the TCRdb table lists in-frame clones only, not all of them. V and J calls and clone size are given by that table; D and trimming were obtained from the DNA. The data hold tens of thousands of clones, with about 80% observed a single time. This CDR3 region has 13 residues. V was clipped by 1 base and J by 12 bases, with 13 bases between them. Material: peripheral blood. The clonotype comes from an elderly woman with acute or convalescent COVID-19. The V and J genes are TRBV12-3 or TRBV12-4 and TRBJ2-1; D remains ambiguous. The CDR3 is CASSLGSLAGQFF. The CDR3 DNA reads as TGTGCCAGCAGTTTAGGTTCGCTCGCCGGGCAGTTCTTC.